The TCR beta chain described here comes from a study of identical twins. The germline gives CDR1 SGHVS, CDR2 FNYEAQ. V was clipped by 5 bases and J by 7 bases, with 11 bases between them. This CDR3 is 13 amino acids long. TCRdb analysed the 5' RACE reads with MiXCR anew, one entry per CDR3 protein. The data show about 720,000 distinct CDR3 sequences, with about 20% seen just once and around 13% held by the top ten. The sample was also linked to a second study, of T cells expressing NK-cell markers.

This receptor was identified in a young woman in good health. Material: PBMCs. The rearrangement uses TRBV7-6 and TRBJ1-4; a possible D gene is TRBD1 (6 bases). In nucleotides, the CDR3 is TGTGCCAGCAGCCCGGGGGCACCTGAAAAACTGTTTTTT. Its translation is CASSPGAPEKLFF.